Below, one T cell receptor (beta chain) is given with its context. CDR3 length equals 19 residues. V trimming: 1 base; J trimming: 2 bases; junction bases outside the gene matches: 10. The germline V gene has CDR1 SGHTA and CDR2 FQGNSA. The entry originates in a study of blood T cell repertoires in COVID-19. Study-wide background: Sources were T cells, B-cell-depleted T cells, or PBMCs; the material itself was cDNA or gDNA.

In the study's own analysis: Cell counts per sample came from amplifying reference gene primers. TCRdb's copy holds only in-frame clones and misses some; the assay was immunoSEQ multiplex PCR. Clone size and V and J calls were adopted from that table, with D and trimming inferred from the DNA. The sample holds 350,000 to 450,000 clones; around 86% are singletons and the top ten take less than 3.5%. This receptor was taken from a human donor in a cohort sampled during active COVID-19. Input material: peripheral blood. This chain connects TRBV7-2 to TRBJ2-6; 8 bases fit TRBD2. CDR3 nucleotide sequence: TGTGCCAGCAGCTTAGGGGTTAGCCGGGGGGGGCCTGGGGCCAACGTCCTGACTTTC. Its protein is CASSLGVSRGGPGANVLTF. The whole variable domain, filled in from reference TRBV7-2 and TRBJ2-6, reads GAGVSQSPSNKVTEKGKDVELRCDPISGHTALYWYRQSLGQGLEFLIYFQGNSAPDKSGLPSDRFSAERTGGSVSTLTIQRTQQEDSAVYLCASSLGVSRGGPGANVLTFGAGSRLTVL.